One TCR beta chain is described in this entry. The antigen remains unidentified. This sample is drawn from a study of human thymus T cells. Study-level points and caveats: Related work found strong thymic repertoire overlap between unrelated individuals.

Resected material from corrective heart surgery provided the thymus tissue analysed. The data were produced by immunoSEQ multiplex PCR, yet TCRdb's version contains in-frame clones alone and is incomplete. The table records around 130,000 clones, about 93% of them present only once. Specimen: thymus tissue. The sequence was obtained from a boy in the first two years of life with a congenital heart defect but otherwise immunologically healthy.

The CDR3 DNA reads TGTGCCAGCAGCAAAGATCCCCCCCGGGACAGGGGGGTTTGGGCCTACGAGCAGTACTTC. Translation: CASSKDPPRDRGVWAYEQYF. This chain links TRBV21-1 with TRBJ2-7; the D call TRBD1 from the table was never checked on the DNA. TRBV21-1 is a pseudogene segment. The CDR3 is 20 amino acids.